A selection of T cell receptor beta chains follows, all from one sample in a study of blood T cell repertoires in COVID-19. Some clones are missing from TCRdb's copy, which holds only in-frame ones; the method was immunoSEQ multiplex PCR. The data show roughly 250,000 clones, over 75% seen once. The sequenced sample consisted of PBMCs or T cells enriched from blood (not recorded which). These receptors all stem from a woman aged 18-29 years who had recovered from COVID-19. CDR3s include the opening cysteine and the closing phenylalanine or tryptophan. A D gene is named only where the DNA matches it firmly. Size is stated for part of the rows, as once, few or many counts, or as a class when the clone is expanded.

d_gene	abundance	j_gene	v_gene	CDR3aa	CDR3nt
.	.	TRBJ1-1	TRBV14	CASSPELTRMNTEAFF	TGTGCCAGCAGCCCCGAACTGACACGGATGAACACTGAAGCTTTCTTT
.	.	TRBJ2-2	TRBV5-1	CASSFFSSGGTGELFF	TGCGCCAGCAGCTTCTTCAGTTCCGGGGGCACCGGGGAGCTGTTTTTT
TRBD1	.	TRBJ2-3	TRBV7-7	CASSPDRAGDTQYF	TGTGCTAGCAGCCCCGACAGGGCGGGTGATACGCAGTATTTT
.	.	TRBJ1-1	TRBV3-1/TRBV3-2	CASSQRIFGVSTEAFF	TGTGCCAGCAGCCAACGAATATTCGGGGTGAGCACTGAAGCTTTCTTT
.	.	TRBJ2-7	TRBV11-2	CASSLGPGLNYEQYF	TGTGCCAGCAGCCTGGGGCCAGGGTTAAACTACGAGCAGTACTTC
.	.	TRBJ1-6	TRBV30	CAWSPFGQRDFPLHF	TGTGCCTGGAGCCCCTTCGGGCAGCGGGATTTCCCCCTCCACTTT
.	.	TRBJ2-7	TRBV7-9	CASSPSGLQAGSHEQYF	TGTGCCAGCAGCCCATCCGGGCTACAGGCCGGGTCCCACGAGCAGTACTTC
.	once	TRBJ1-1	TRBV18	CASSRRTANTEAFF	TGTGCCAGCTCGCGGCGGACAGCGAACACTGAAGCTTTCTTT
.	.	TRBJ1-1	TRBV11-2	CASSFRGGTGEAFF	TGTGCCAGCAGCTTCAGGGGAGGGACTGGTGAAGCTTTCTTT
TRBD1	once	TRBJ1-6	TRBV27	CASSHRTGLNSPLHF	TGTGCCAGCAGCCACAGGACAGGCTTGAATTCACCCCTCCACTTT
.	.	TRBJ2-5	TRBV5-6	CASSLAGVPQMVQYF	TGTGCCAGCAGCTTGGCCGGGGTCCCTCAAATGGTCCAGTACTTC
.	.	TRBJ2-7	TRBV5-5	CASSLAHDYEQYF	TGTGCCAGCAGCTTGGCACACGACTACGAGCAGTACTTC
.	few	TRBJ2-7	TRBV4-1	CASSQDLRGALYEQYF	TGCGCCAGCAGCCAAGATTTGCGGGGAGCACTCTACGAGCAGTACTTC
.	.	TRBJ1-1	TRBV3-1/TRBV3-2	CASSQGTANTEAFF	TGTGCCAGCAGCCAAGGAACAGCTAACACTGAAGCTTTCTTT
.	.	TRBJ1-5	TRBV5-8	CASSRVSGVYSNQPQHF	TGTGCCAGCAGCAGAGTTAGCGGAGTTTATAGCAATCAGCCCCAGCATTTT
.	.	TRBJ2-7	TRBV7-2	CASSRTYEQYF	TGTGCCAGCAGCCGTACCTACGAGCAGTACTTC
.	.	TRBJ2-5	TRBV18	CASSPQKEETQYF	TGTGCCAGCTCACCACAGAAGGAGGAGACCCAGTACTTC
TRBD1	.	TRBJ1-2	TRBV30	CAWSARDREKNYGYTF	TGTGCCTGGAGTGCCCGGGACAGGGAGAAGAACTATGGCTACACCTTC
TRBD1	.	TRBJ1-2	TRBV3-1/TRBV3-2	CASSDRDRGSGYTF	TGTGCCAGCAGCGACCGGGACAGGGGGTCTGGCTACACCTTC
.	.	TRBJ2-6	TRBV3-1/TRBV3-2	CASSQGASGANVLTF	TGTGCCAGCAGCCAAGGCGCCTCTGGGGCCAACGTCCTGACTTTC
TRBD1	.	TRBJ1-4	TRBV18	CASSPPPGQGGPPTNEKLFF	TGTGCCAGCTCACCACCCCCGGGACAGGGGGGACCTCCAACTAATGAAAAACTGTTTTTT
TRBD1	.	TRBJ2-7	TRBV6-2/TRBV6-3	CASSPRIGQGSYEQYF	TGTGCCAGCAGTCCCCGGATAGGACAGGGATCCTACGAGCAGTACTTC
TRBD2	.	TRBJ2-1	TRBV10-3	CAISEREAGEGYNEQFF	TGTGCCATCAGTGAGAGGGAAGCGGGGGAAGGATACAATGAGCAGTTCTTC
TRBD1	.	TRBJ2-5	TRBV9	CASSQRQGPQETQYF	TGTGCCAGCAGCCAGAGACAGGGACCCCAAGAGACCCAGTACTTC
.	.	TRBJ2-4	TRBV4-1	CASNRDASWGKNIQYF	TGCGCCAGCAACAGGGATGCGAGTTGGGGCAAAAACATTCAGTACTTC
TRBD2	.	TRBJ2-2	TRBV3-1/TRBV3-2	CASSPRTSGGLSGELFF	TGTGCCAGCAGCCCCAGGACTAGCGGGGGGTTGTCCGGGGAGCTGTTTTTT
.	once	TRBJ2-7	TRBV5-1	CASSGVGAYEQYF	TGCGCCAGCAGCGGGGTCGGGGCCTACGAGCAGTACTTC